This passage covers 30 T cell receptor beta chains from one sample sequenced in a study of breast tumors, draining lymph nodes, adjacent tissues. TCRdb itself ran the multiplex PCR reads through MiXCR, one entry per CDR3 protein. The sample consists of 60,000 to 75,000 distinct CDR3 sequences, approximately 62% of them appearing once. Sequenced input: breast tumor tissue. Every receptor here comes from a female donor with breast cancer. Some clones in this sample may be carry-over from other donors' samples.

This clonotype appeared many times. The junction does not match germline at one end; this may be a read error. This rearrangement joins TRBV6-6 to TRBJ2-1, with 8 bases fitting TRBD1. CDR3 length: 15 amino acids. Germline assignment: CDR1 MNHNY and CDR2 SVGAGI (reference sequence). Written as DNA, the CDR3 is TGTGCCAGCAGTCACTCGCAGGGGGCGCTGAATGAGCAGTTCTTC. Protein product: CASSHSQGALNEQFF.

This clonotype was detected ten times or more. V gene TRBV15 combines with J gene TRBJ2-7; 9 nucleotides match TRBD1. V was clipped by 3 bases and J by 4 bases; unmatched bases: 7. The germline V gene encodes CDR1 LNHNV and CDR2 YYDKDF (reference sequence). There are 15 residues in the CDR3. The CDR3 nucleotides read TGTGCCACCAGCAGTACGGGACAGGGCTTTTACGAGCAGTACTTC. This sequence encodes CATSSTGQGFYEQYF.

This clonotype was seen at least ten times. The chain recombines TRBV5-8 with TRBJ2-5; 8 nucleotides line up with TRBD1. The CDR3 has 14 amino acids. CDR1 and CDR2 from the germline V gene are SGHTS and YDEGEE. The V gene end was trimmed by 3 bases and the J gene end by 4 bases; junction bases not matched to a gene: 5. The CDR3 protein is CASSSGGQAETQYF. CDR3 in DNA: TGTGCCAGCAGCTCAGGGGGACAGGCAGAGACCCAGTACTTC.

Ten or more counts support this clonotype. CDR3 loop: CSASRSGRLYEQFF. The DNA for the CDR3 is TGCAGTGCTAGTCGTAGCGGGAGACTTTATGAGCAGTTCTTC. V is TRBV20-1 and J is TRBJ2-1, with 9 bases fitting TRBD2. Per germline, CDR1 DFQATT and CDR2 SNEGSKA (reference sequence). V shed 3 bases and J 8 bases; nucleotides not matched to a gene: 8. The CDR3 length is 14 residues.

The gene calls are TRBV10-3 and TRBJ1-2; 8 bases map to TRBD1. The CDR3 contains 15 residues. CDR1 and CDR2 (germline): ENHRY, SYGVKD. With 6 bases clipped from V and 6 bases from J, the junction kept 12 bases outside the gene matches. In DNA, the CDR3 is TGTGCCATCAGGAAGACAGGGGAATCTAATGATGGCTACACCTTC. Protein: CAIRKTGESNDGYTF.

This clonotype came up many times. The J gene is TRBJ1-4, the V gene TRBV30; D is unclear. The CDR3 is 10 amino acids. CDR1 is GTSNPN and CDR2 is SVGIG in the germline V gene (reference sequence). CDR3 sequence: CAGVGRKLFF. Here the CDR3 DNA reads TGTGCGGGAGTTGGAAGGAAACTGTTTTTT.

This clonotype was counted at least ten times. The V and J genes are TRBV11-2 and TRBJ2-7, with D unresolved. There are 13 residues in the CDR3. The V end was cut by 1 base, the J end by 4 bases, with 8 bases between. The germline CDR1 and CDR2 sequences are SGHAT and FQNNGV. The CDR3 nucleotides are TGTGCCAGCAGCTTAGGTCTAGAATACGAGCAGTACTTC. This encodes CASSLGLEYEQYF.

The gene calls are TRBV19 and TRBJ1-6, with D perhaps TRBD1 (6 bases). The V gene's germline CDR1 is LNHDA and CDR2 SQIVND (reference sequence). Trimming pared 6 bases from V and 4 bases from J, leaving 19 bases between. The CDR3 extends over 17 amino acids. The CDR3 DNA reads TGTGCCAGTAGGTTCCACAGGGAGGTAGGATATAATTCACCCCTCCACTTT. Translation: CASRFHREVGYNSPLHF.

The chain has TRBV28 and TRBJ2-7; 11 bases are shared with TRBD1. This CDR3 spans 14 amino acids. V gave up 6 bases and J gave up 6 bases; unmatched junction bases: 7. Germline values: CDR1 MDHEN, CDR2 SYDVKM. Here the CDR3 reads CASRGQGDPLEQYF. For the CDR3, the DNA is TGTGCCAGCAGGGGACAGGGGGATCCACTCGAGCAGTACTTC. Using reference TRBV28 and TRBJ2-7 for the parts outside the CDR3, the full variable domain is DVKVTQSSRYLVKRTGEKVFLECVQDMDHENMFWYRQDPGLGLRLIYFSYDVKMKEKGDIPEGYSVSREKKERFSLILESASTNQTSMYLCASRGQGDPLEQYFGPGTRLTVT.

This clonotype occurred many times. One junction end does not reproduce the germline sequence, and a read error may be involved. This chain connects TRBV7-2 to TRBJ1-3; 11 nucleotides match TRBD1. Per the germline V gene, CDR1 is SGHTA and CDR2 is FQGNSA. The CDR3 extends over 17 amino acids. As DNA, the CDR3 is TGTGCCAGCAGCTTAGTGGGGACAGGGGGGTCAGGAAACCCCATATATTTT. Encoded protein: CASSLVGTGGSGNPIYF.

Ten or more counts support this clonotype. This chain connects TRBV6-2 or TRBV6-3 to TRBJ2-7; the D is unclear. V was trimmed by 1 base and J by 7 bases, leaving 5 bases between them. Germline V gene data show CDR1 as MNHEY and CDR2 as SVGEGT. The CDR3 extends over 11 amino acids. CDR3 protein: CASSYYFEQYF. CDR3 DNA sequence: TGTGCCAGCAGTTACTATTTTGAGCAGTACTTC.

This sequence joins TRBV9 and TRBJ1-3; D uncertain. CDR3 length: 12 residues. The germline V and J ends were trimmed by 2 bases and 4 bases, with 4 bases remaining between them. In germline, CDR1 is SGDLS, CDR2 YYNGEE. This chain's CDR3 is CASSVPGNTIYF. The CDR3 DNA sequence: TGTGCCAGCAGCGTCCCCGGAAACACCATATATTTT.

In this sample, this clonotype turned up many times. CDR3 in amino acids: CASSLANDRSWGDTGELFF. CDR3 nucleotides: TGTGCCAGCAGCTTGGCCAACGACAGGTCATGGGGGGACACCGGGGAGCTGTTTTTT. The chain is built from TRBV5-8 and TRBJ2-2, with D perhaps assigned TRBD1 or TRBD2 (6 bases each). This CDR3 is 19 amino acids long. Germline V gene sequence: CDR1 SGHTS, CDR2 YDEGEE. V was pared by 0 bases and J by 3 bases, with 21 bases between.

The chain carries TRBV29-1 and TRBJ2-1, with TRBD1 matching 7 bases. The CDR3 sequence is 12 residues long. With V trimmed by 8 bases and J by 4 bases, 5 bases remained unmatched. Germline V gene data show CDR1 as SQVTM and CDR2 as ANQGSEA. CDR3 protein: CSSGQSYNEQFF. CDR3 coding DNA: TGCAGCTCGGGACAGAGTTACAATGAGCAGTTCTTC.

Many counts were recorded for this clonotype. The chain uses TRBV2 and TRBJ1-5, with D tentatively TRBD1 (6 bases). Trimming shortened V by 6 bases and J by 0 bases, and 12 bases separated the two germline ends. CDR3 length: 15 residues. Germline lookup yields CDR1 SNHLY and CDR2 FYNNEI. The CDR3 is CASRDRPNSNQPQHF. In DNA form, the CDR3 reads TGTGCCAGCAGGGACAGACCCAATAGCAATCAGCCCCAGCATTTT.

This clonotype is medium-sized (0.01 to 0.1%) in the sample. The genes are TRBV20-1 and TRBJ2-7, with a weak D call TRBD1 (6 bases). This CDR3 has 14 amino acids. V was pared by 6 bases and J by 3 bases, with 18 bases between. Germline CDR1 and CDR2: DFQATT and SNEGSKA (reference sequence). The CDR3 is CSATKAGTYYEQYF. In DNA, the CDR3 is TGCAGTGCAACTAAAGCCGGGACATACTACGAGCAGTACTTC.

The chain links TRBV2 to TRBJ2-3, with 14 bases identical to TRBD2. J was trimmed by 4 bases and V by 6 bases; bases with no gene match: 9. Per germline, CDR1 SNHLY and CDR2 FYNNEI. This CDR3 has 17 residues. CDR3 protein: CASRLTSGGALADTQYF. In DNA form, the CDR3 reads TGTGCCAGCAGGTTGACTAGCGGGGGGGCTCTCGCAGATACGCAGTATTTT.

The V call is TRBV19, the J call TRBJ1-5; D not resolved. This CDR3 is built from 15 residues. V was cut by 7 bases and J by 0 bases, with 13 bases left in between. The V gene's germline CDR1 is LNHDA and CDR2 SQIVND (reference sequence). The CDR3 spells CASTSGPNSNQPQHF. CDR3 DNA: TGTGCCAGTACCTCGGGTCCTAATAGCAATCAGCCCCAGCATTTT.

This sequence joins TRBV14 and TRBJ2-7; D gene ambiguous. The V end lost 1 base, the J end lost 5 bases, and 15 bases lay between the germline ends. The CDR3 runs 15 residues. The germline gives CDR1 SGHDN, CDR2 FVKESK. CDR3 coding DNA: TGTGCCAGCAGCCAAGTTTCCACCCTCCCCAACGAGCAGTACTTC. Amino acids: CASSQVSTLPNEQYF.

V is TRBV4-1 and J is TRBJ1-2, with D tentatively TRBD1 (5 bases). V lost 4 bases and J 6 bases, leaving 6 bases between the germline ends. CDR3 size: 11 residues. The germline gives CDR1 MGHRA, CDR2 YSYEKL. The CDR3 sequence: CASSRRDGYTF. CDR3 bases: TGCGCCAGCAGCCGCAGGGATGGCTACACCTTC.

This clonotype was observed a single time. No conserved phenylalanine or tryptophan is present at the end of the CDR3, so a read error is the likely explanation. The DNA is omitted, as the CDR3 cannot be located on it reliably, and the CDR3 follows TCRdb's listing. The chain is built from TRBV12-3 or TRBV12-4 and TRBJ2-6; TRBD1 is taken as the D call from the table, unchecked against the DNA. The length of the CDR3 is 11 amino acids, counting both ends. The chain's CDR3 is CASSLSGQMNT.

J is TRBJ2-1 and V is TRBV24-1, with 12 positions matching TRBD2. Germline CDR1 is KGHDR and CDR2 is SFDVKD. V lost 4 bases, J lost 8 bases, and 8 bases stayed unmatched. This CDR3 contains 16 residues. CDR3 amino acids: CATSDAGTSGFDEQFF. Here the CDR3 DNA reads TGTGCCACCAGTGACGCCGGGACTAGCGGGTTCGATGAGCAGTTCTTC.

Worth noting for this clonotype: The junction departs from germline at one end; a sequencing error may be responsible. V gene TRBV5-4 combines with J gene TRBJ2-1, with D tentatively TRBD1 or TRBD2 (5 bases each). CDR1 and CDR2 (germline): SGHNT, YYREEE (reference sequence). The CDR3 runs 16 residues. CDR3 DNA sequence: TGCGCCAGCAGCAATACCGGGACGCGCTCCTACAATGAGCAGTTCTTC. This sequence encodes CASSNTGTRSYNEQFF.

This clonotype was seen many times. The chain uses TRBV3-1 and TRBJ2-3; perhaps TRBD2 as D (7 bases). V dropped 3 bases and J dropped 1 base, with 14 bases sitting between them. The CDR3 contains 16 residues. The germline V gene has CDR1 LGHDT and CDR2 YNNKEL (reference sequence). The CDR3 spells CASSQSRGGGTDTQYF. CDR3 nucleotides: TGTGCCAGCAGCCAGTCTAGGGGGGGAGGCACAGATACGCAGTATTTT.

The V gene is TRBV5-1, the J gene TRBJ2-1; 11 bases match TRBD2. The germline V gene has CDR1 SGHRS and CDR2 YFSETQ. The CDR3 spans 17 residues. The J segment lost 9 bases and the V segment lost 0 bases, leaving 11 bases of the junction unmatched. The CDR3 nucleotides read TGCGCCAGCAGCTTGGCCCCTAGCGGGAGGTCTTTGCGTGAGCAGTTCTTC. It encodes CASSLAPSGRSLREQFF.

To note about this clonotype: It may be a read error: a sequence one base away is much more abundant. The chain couples TRBV28 to TRBJ2-7; D call uncertain. Germline V gene data show CDR1 as MDHEN and CDR2 as SYDVKM. CDR3 length: 15 amino acids. V was cut by 6 bases and J by 1 base, with 16 bases left in between. The CDR3 sequence: CASSSMGEISYEQYF. The DNA of the CDR3 is TGTGCCAGCAGCTCGATGGGCGAGATTTCCTACGAGCAGTACTTC.

The chain employs TRBV6-1 and TRBJ2-1; TRBD2 aligns across 9 bases. The junction had 12 bases not matched to a gene; V was cut back by 5 bases and J by 7 bases. This CDR3 spans 16 amino acids. CDR1 is MNHNS and CDR2 is SASEGT in the germline V gene. The CDR3 loop reads CASSQGAGGPINEQFF. The CDR3 region has the DNA TGTGCCAGCAGTCAAGGGGCGGGGGGGCCAATTAATGAGCAGTTCTTC.

This rearrangement joins TRBV29-1 to TRBJ2-1, with 13 bases lining up with TRBD2. Germline CDR1 is SQVTM and CDR2 is ANQGSEA. V lost 6 bases to trimming and J lost 5 bases; unmatched junction nucleotides: 19. The CDR3 is 19 amino acids. CDR3 protein: CSVLPYVSTSGRSDNEQFF. CDR3 nucleotide sequence: TGCAGCGTCCTCCCCTACGTTTCGACTAGCGGGAGGTCCGACAATGAGCAGTTCTTC.

The rearrangement joins TRBV29-1 to TRBJ2-5, with D possibly matching TRBD1 (5 bases). Trimming took off 4 bases at V and 2 bases at J, with 8 bases between the two ends. The CDR3 runs to 12 residues. Looked up from germline, CDR1 is SQVTM and CDR2 is ANQGSEA. The CDR3 DNA sequence: TGCAGCGTTGCCAGGGATCAAGAGACCCAGTACTTC. Translated, it gives CSVARDQETQYF.

This clonotype has at least ten counts. This chain uses TRBV5-1 with TRBJ2-5; a weak D match, TRBD2 (7 bases). The CDR3 has 16 amino acids. Per the germline V gene, CDR1 is SGHRS and CDR2 is YFSETQ. The ends were cut back, 6 bases at V and 1 base at J, with 19 bases in the middle. The CDR3, as DNA: TGCGCCAGCACCTTTGGGGGGGCGGGGTCCCAAGAGACCCAGTACTTC. It codes for CASTFGGAGSQETQYF.